This entry is about one T cell receptor (beta chain). Its specificity is not known. These data are taken from a study of OX40 agonist ivuxolimab in advanced cancers. General study findings and limits: Certain nonresponders likewise exhibited a low normalized T-cell clonal expansion. Mean expanded clone counts were higher in CD8+ than CD4+ T cells.

The CDR3 length is 11 residues. Trimming left V 2 bases short and J 9 bases short, with 7 bases between. Germline CDR1 and CDR2: SGHAT and FQNNGV. Profiled with immunoSEQ multiplex PCR; TCRdb holds only in-frame clones, not every one. In the table there are about 40,000 clones, around 89% of which are singletons. This TCR derives from an adult with an advanced solid tumor such as melanoma, head and neck, liver or kidney cancer. This chain links TRBV11-2 with TRBJ2-5, with D unresolved. Sequencing was performed on CD4+ or CD8+ T cells sorted from blood, taken in a trial of the OX40 agonist ivuxolimab. The CDR3 coding sequence is TGTGCCAGCAGCTTACAGGTCTCCCAGTACTTC. Its protein is CASSLQVSQYF.